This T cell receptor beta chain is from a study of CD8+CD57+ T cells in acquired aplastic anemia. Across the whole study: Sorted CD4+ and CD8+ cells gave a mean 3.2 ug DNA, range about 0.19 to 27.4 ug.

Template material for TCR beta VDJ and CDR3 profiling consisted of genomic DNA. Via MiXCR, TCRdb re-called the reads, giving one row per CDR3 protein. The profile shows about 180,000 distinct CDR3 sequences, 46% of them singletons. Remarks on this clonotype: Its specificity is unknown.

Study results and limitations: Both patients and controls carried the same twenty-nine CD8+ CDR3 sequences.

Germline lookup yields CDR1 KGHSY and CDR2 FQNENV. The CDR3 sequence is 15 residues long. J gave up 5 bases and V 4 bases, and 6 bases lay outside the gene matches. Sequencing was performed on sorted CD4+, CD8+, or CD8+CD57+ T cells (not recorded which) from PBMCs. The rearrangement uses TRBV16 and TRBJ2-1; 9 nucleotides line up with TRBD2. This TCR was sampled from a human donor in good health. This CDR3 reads CASSPSGGTDNEQFF. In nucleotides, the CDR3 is TGTGCCAGCAGCCCCAGCGGGGGGACCGACAATGAGCAGTTCTTC.